A selection of T cell receptor beta chains follows, all from one sample in a study of T cell responses to AZD1222 COVID-19 vaccine. Clones were sequenced by immunoSEQ multiplex PCR, and TCRdb holds only the in-frame ones, with some missing. This table has about 110,000 clones, 81% appearing once. The input for sequencing was peripheral blood, taken on day 0 of AZD1222 vaccination. The receptors shown here come from an adult in good health. CDR3s include the opening cysteine and the closing phenylalanine or tryptophan. Fields, in order: D gene, clone size, V gene, J gene, CDR3 DNA, CDR3 protein. A D gene is named only where the DNA matches it firmly. Clone size is shown for a subset of rows, as once, few, many or a class of expanded clone.

>TRBD2|-|TRBV19|TRBJ2-2
TGTGCCAGTACCCCCGCCCCAATGACTAGCCGAGAGGGTGCAACCGGGGAGCTGTTTTTT
CASTPAPMTSREGATGELFF
>-|-|TRBV19|TRBJ2-7
TGTGCCAGTCGGGACAACCCAAGCTCCTACGAGCAGTACTTC
CASRDNPSSYEQYF
>-|-|TRBV21-1|TRBJ1-5
TGTGCCAGCAGCAAAAAAGGGAGGACAGGGTGCCATAGCAATCAGCCCCAGCATTTT
CASSKKGRTGCHSNQPQHF
>-|-|TRBV5-4|TRBJ2-5
TGTGCCAGCAGCTTTACTAGCAGGGAGACCCAGTACTTC
CASSFTSRETQYF
>TRBD1|-|TRBV27|TRBJ2-7
TGTGCCAGCAGTTTATCGACAGGGGGGAAAGGGGAGCAGTACTTC
CASSLSTGGKGEQYF
>-|-|TRBV28|TRBJ1-4
TGTGCCAGCTGCGCGGCGGGGGGTAATGAAAAACTGTTTTTT
CASCAAGGNEKLFF
>TRBD1|-|TRBV6-4|TRBJ1-2
TGTGCCAGCATAGGACAGGGGAGAGATTATGGCTACACCTTC
CASIGQGRDYGYTF
>TRBD1|-|TRBV28|TRBJ2-1
TGTGCCAGCAGTTCCGGGACAGGGGCTTTAGGGGAGCAGTTCTTC
CASSSGTGALGEQFF
>-|-|TRBV6-5|TRBJ1-3
TGTGCCAGCAGTTATAACCAATTAAGCTCTGGAAACACCATATATTTT
CASSYNQLSSGNTIYF
>-|few|TRBV6-1|TRBJ2-1
TGTGCCAGCAGTGTAGGGGGTGGACTCAGCCGGGGGGATGAGCAGTTCTTC
CASSVGGGLSRGDEQFF
>-|-|TRBV6-5|TRBJ2-1
TGTGCCAGCAGGCAACCGGGACAAGAATACAATGAGCAGTTCTTC
CASRQPGQEYNEQFF
>-|-|TRBV28|TRBJ2-7
TGTGCCAGCATAGGGGAAGGGAGAGGGTACGAGCAGTACTTC
CASIGEGRGYEQYF
>TRBD2|-|TRBV9|TRBJ2-3
TGTGCCAGCAGCGTAGCGGGCGGGGGAGGGGAAGATACGCAGTATTTT
CASSVAGGGGEDTQYF